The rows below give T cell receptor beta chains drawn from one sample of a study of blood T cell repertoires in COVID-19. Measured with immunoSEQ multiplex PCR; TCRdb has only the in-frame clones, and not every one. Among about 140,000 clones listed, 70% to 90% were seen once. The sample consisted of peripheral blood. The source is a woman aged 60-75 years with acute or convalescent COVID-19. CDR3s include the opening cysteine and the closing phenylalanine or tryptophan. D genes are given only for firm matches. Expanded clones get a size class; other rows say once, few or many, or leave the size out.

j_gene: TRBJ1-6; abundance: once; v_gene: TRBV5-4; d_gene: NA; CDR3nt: TGTGCCAGCAGCCTACAGGGCAGTAATTCACCCCTCCACTTT; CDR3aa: CASSLQGSNSPLHF
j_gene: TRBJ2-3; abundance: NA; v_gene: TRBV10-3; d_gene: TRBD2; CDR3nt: TGTGCCATCAGTAGTAGCGGGGGGGCCTGGGATACGCAGTATTTT; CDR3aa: CAISSSGGAWDTQYF
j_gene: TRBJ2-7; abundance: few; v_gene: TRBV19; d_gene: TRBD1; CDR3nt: TGTGCCAGTAGTCACAGGGGTCCTGACTACGAGCAGTACTTC; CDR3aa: CASSHRGPDYEQYF
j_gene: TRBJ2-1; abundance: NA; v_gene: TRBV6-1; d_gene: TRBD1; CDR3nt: TGTGCCAGCAGTGAAGCGCATGGGACAGTCTGGAATGAGCAGTTCTTC; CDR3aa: CASSEAHGTVWNEQFF
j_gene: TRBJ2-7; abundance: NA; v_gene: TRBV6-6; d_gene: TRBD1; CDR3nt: TGTGCCAGCACTTTCCGGGACAGGGTCGGCGAGCAGTACTTC; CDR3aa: CASTFRDRVGEQYF
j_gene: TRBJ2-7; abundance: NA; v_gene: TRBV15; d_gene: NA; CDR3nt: TGTGCCACCAGCAGAGACAGGGCAACCTACGAGCAGTACTTC; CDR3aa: CATSRDRATYEQYF
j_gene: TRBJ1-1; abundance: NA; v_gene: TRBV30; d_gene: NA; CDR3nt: TGTGCCTGGAGGGCGGGACGGACGAACACTGAAGCTTTCTTT; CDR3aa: CAWRAGRTNTEAFF
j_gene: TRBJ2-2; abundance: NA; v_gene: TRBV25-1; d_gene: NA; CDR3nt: TGTGCCAGCAGGAGCGATACGGCGAACACCGGGGAGCTGTTTTTT; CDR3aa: CASRSDTANTGELFF
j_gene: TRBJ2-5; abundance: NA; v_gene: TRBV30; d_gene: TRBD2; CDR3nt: TGTGCCTGGAGGACGGGACTACCACGAGAGACCCAGTACTTC; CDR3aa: CAWRTGLPRETQYF
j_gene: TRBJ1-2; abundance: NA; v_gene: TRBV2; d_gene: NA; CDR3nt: TGTGCCAGCAGTGCCGGGACACTCGTCCCCGGCTACACCTTC; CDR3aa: CASSAGTLVPGYTF
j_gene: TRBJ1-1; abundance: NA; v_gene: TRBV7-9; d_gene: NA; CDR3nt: TGTGCCAGCACCCTAATCCAGGACACTGAAGCTTTCTTT; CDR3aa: CASTLIQDTEAFF
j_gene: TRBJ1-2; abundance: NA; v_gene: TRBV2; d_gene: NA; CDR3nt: TGTGCCAGCATCCCGGACAGCGTCTTGATGGATGGCTACACCTTC; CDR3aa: CASIPDSVLMDGYTF
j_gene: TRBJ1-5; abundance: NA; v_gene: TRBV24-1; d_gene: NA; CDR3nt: TGTGCCACCAGTGATTTCGCGGGTCAGCCCCAGCATTTT; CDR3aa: CATSDFAGQPQHF
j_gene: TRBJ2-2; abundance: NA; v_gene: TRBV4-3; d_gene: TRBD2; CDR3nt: TGCGCCAGCAGCCAAGAAAGCGGGGGCTTCGGGGAGCTGTTTTTT; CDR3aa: CASSQESGGFGELFF
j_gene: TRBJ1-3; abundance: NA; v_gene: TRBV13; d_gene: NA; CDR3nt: TGTGCCAGCAGCTTTCAACGGCGGATTGGAAACACCATATATTTT; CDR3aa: CASSFQRRIGNTIYF
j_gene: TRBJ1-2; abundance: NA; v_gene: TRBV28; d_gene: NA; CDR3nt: TGTGCCAGCATCGAAAGCGGAGGACATGGCTACACCTTC; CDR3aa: CASIESGGHGYTF
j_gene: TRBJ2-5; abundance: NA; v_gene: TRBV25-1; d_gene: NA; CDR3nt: TGTGCCAGCAGTACAGTACCAGGAGAGACCCAGTACTTC; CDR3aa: CASSTVPGETQYF
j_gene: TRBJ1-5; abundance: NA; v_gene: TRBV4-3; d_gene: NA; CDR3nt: TGCGCCAGCAGCCAAGATTTGATGCCAAGCGATAGCAATCAGCCCCAGCATTTT; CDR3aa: CASSQDLMPSDSNQPQHF
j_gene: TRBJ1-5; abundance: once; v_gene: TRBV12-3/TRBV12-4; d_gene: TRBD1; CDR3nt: TGTGCCAGCACCCAACAGGGGAGTCAGCCCCAGCATTTT; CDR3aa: CASTQQGSQPQHF
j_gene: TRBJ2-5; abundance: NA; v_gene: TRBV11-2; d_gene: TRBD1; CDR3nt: TGTGCCAGCAGCTTAGATAAGGGACAGGGACAGGAGACCCAGTACTTC; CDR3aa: CASSLDKGQGQETQYF
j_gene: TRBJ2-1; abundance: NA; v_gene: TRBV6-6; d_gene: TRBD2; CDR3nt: TGTGCCAGCAGTTATTCCTATAGCGGGGGAGGGAATGAGCAGTTCTTC; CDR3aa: CASSYSYSGGGNEQFF
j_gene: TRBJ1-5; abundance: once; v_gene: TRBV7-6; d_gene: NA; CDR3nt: TGTGCCAGCAGCGCAGCCGGGGGAGGCAATCAGCCCCAGCATTTT; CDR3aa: CASSAAGGGNQPQHF
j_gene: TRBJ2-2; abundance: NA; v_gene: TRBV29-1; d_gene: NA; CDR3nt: TGCAGCGCAACCACGGCGGGCGGCGGGGAGCTGTTTTTT; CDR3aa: CSATTAGGGELFF
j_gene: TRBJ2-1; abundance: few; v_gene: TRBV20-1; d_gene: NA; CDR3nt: TGCAGTGCCCCAGCAGGTATTGAGCAGTTCTTC; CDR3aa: CSAPAGIEQFF
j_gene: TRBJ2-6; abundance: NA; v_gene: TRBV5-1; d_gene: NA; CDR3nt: TGCGCCAGCAGCTCAGGGTATCTATCCGGGGCCAACGTCCTGACTTTC; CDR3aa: CASSSGYLSGANVLTF
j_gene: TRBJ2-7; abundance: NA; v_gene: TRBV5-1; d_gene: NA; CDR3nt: TGCGCCAGCAGCAACCGAGCCCAATTCGACGAGCAGTACTTC; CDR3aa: CASSNRAQFDEQYF
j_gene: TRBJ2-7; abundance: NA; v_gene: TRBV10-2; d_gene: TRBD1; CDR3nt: TGCGCCAGCAGTGAGCTTAGGGCAGGGGGCCCCTACGAGCAGTACTTC; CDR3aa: CASSELRAGGPYEQYF
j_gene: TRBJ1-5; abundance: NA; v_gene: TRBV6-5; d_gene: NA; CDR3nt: TGTGCCACCGGGCGGACTGTTAATCAGCCCCAGCATTTT; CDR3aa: CATGRTVNQPQHF
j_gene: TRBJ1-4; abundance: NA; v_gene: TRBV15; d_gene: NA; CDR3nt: TGTGCCACCAGCAGACCACTACAGGGAGCGGCCCCTGAGAAACTGTTTTTT; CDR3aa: CATSRPLQGAAPEKLFF
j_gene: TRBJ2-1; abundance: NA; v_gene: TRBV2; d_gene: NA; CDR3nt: TGTGCCAGCACTGGCGGGACCTACAATGAGCAGTTCTTC; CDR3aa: CASTGGTYNEQFF
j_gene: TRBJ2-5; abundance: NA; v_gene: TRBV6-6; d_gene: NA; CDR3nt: TGTGCCAGCAGCACCGACTACAGCGGCGGAGGGGCGACCCAGTACTTC; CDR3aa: CASSTDYSGGGATQYF
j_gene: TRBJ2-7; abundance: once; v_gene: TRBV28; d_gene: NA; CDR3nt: TGTGCCAGCAGTTTCGGTCAGGGGATAGGGTTGGGCTACGAGCAGTACTTC; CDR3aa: CASSFGQGIGLGYEQYF
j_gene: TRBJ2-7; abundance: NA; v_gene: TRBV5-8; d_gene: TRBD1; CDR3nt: TGTGCCAGCAGCTTGGTCCCCTGGACAGGGTTCTACAGCTACGAGCAGTACTTC; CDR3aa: CASSLVPWTGFYSYEQYF
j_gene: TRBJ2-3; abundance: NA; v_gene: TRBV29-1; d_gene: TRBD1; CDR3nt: TGCAGCGCTTCACAGGGGGCTAGCACAGATACGCAGTATTTT; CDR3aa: CSASQGASTDTQYF
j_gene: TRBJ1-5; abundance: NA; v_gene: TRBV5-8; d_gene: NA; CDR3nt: TGTGCCAGCAGCGGGGGGGCTCATCAGCCCCAGCATTTT; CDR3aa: CASSGGAHQPQHF
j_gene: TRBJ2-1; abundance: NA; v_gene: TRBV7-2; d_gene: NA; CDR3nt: TGTGCCAGCAGCTTAGCACAGGGAGGGAATGAGCAGTTCTTC; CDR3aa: CASSLAQGGNEQFF
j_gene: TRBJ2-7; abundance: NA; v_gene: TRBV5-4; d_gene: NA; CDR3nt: TGTGCCAGCAGCTACTTGGGGGGCTCCTACGAGCAGTACTTC; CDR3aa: CASSYLGGSYEQYF
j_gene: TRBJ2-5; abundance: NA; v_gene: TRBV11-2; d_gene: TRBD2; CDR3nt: TGTGCCAGCAGCTTAAGCGGGGGACACCAAGAGACCCAGTACTTC; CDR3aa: CASSLSGGHQETQYF
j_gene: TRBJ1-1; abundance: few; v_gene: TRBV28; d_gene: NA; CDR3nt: TGTGCCAGCAGATATAGGGGTGAAGCTTTCTTT; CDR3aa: CASRYRGEAFF
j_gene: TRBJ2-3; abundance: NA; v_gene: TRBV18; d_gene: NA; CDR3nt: TGTGCCAGCTCACCATCGGGATTTTTGGGGGCAGGTGATACGCAGTATTTT; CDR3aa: CASSPSGFLGAGDTQYF
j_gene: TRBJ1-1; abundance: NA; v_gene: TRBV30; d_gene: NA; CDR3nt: TGTGCCCGGGACCAAGACAGGCTCGGCACTGAAGCTTTCTTT; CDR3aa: CARDQDRLGTEAFF
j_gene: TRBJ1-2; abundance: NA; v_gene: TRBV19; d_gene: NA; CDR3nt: TGTGCCAGTAGTATGGGGGCAGAAGGCTACACCTTC; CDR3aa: CASSMGAEGYTF
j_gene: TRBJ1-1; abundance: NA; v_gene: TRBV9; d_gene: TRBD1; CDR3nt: TGTGCCAGCAGCGTAAGTGGGGGCAGGGGGACCACTGAAGCTTTCTTT; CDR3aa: CASSVSGGRGTTEAFF
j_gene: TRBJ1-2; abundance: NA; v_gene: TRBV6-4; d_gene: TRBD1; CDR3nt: TGTGCCAGCAGTCCCACCTCAGGGGGCTATGGCTACACCTTC; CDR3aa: CASSPTSGGYGYTF
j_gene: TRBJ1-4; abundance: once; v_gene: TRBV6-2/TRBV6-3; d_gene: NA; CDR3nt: TGTGCCAGCAGTTACTCAGGGGCCCTTAATGAAAAACTGTTTTTT; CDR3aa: CASSYSGALNEKLFF
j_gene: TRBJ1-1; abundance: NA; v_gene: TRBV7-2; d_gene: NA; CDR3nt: TGTGCCAGCAGCTTAGGTGGAACAACAATTAGAGGAGCTTTCTTT; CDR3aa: CASSLGGTTIRGAFF
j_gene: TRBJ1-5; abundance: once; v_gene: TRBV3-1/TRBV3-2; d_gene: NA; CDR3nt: TGTGCCAGCAGCCAAGAGAGGGATCAGCCCCAGCATTTT; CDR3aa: CASSQERDQPQHF
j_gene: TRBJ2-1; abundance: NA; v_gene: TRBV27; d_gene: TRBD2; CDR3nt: TGTGCCACCTCTATAGGAGCGGGGCACAGCTCCTACAATGAGCAGTTCTTC; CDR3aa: CATSIGAGHSSYNEQFF
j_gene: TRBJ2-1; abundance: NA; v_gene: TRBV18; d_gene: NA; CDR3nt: TGTGCCAGCTCATCAGGCAGGGAGGATGAGCAGTTCTTC; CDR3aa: CASSSGREDEQFF
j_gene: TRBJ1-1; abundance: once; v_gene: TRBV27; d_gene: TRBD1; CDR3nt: TGTGCCAGCAGTTCTCTGACAGGGATGAACACTGAAGCTTTCTTT; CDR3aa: CASSSLTGMNTEAFF
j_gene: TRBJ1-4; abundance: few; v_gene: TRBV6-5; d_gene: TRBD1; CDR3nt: TGTGCCAGCAGTTATAACAGGGGAGCTAATGAAAAACTGTTTTTT; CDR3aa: CASSYNRGANEKLFF
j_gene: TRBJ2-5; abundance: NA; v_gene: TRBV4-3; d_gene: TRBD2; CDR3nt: TGCGCCAGCAGCCAGGAGGGGCGGGGGGGCCGGTCGACCCAGTACTTC; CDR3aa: CASSQEGRGGRSTQYF